This TCR beta chain stems from a study of early T cells in non-severe SARS-CoV-2 infection (dated by TCRdb to the early 2020s). About the full investigation: Because TCR sequencing was done on bulk RNA from unsorted whole blood, the alpha and beta chains could not be paired.

Here is what the overall study found, with its caveats: VDJdb matching was skewed toward anti-spike CD8 responses and likely underestimated virus-specific expansions, missing private and CD4 specificities.

There are 17 amino acids in the CDR3, from cysteine to phenylalanine inclusive. Only the CDR3 portion is preserved as DNA: 51 bases, with reading frame beginning at the first base. The junction carries 21 bases between V and J, which are trimmed by 3 bases and 2 bases respectively. CDR1 and CDR2 (SGHRS, YFSETQ) derive from the germline V gene. This was a case-control study nested in a cohort of healthcare workers in London, UK, who had nasopharyngeal swab PCR tests and blood samples taken every week. Between 23 and 31 March 2020, the week of the UK lockdown, healthcare workers were enrolled and then followed up weekly for as long as 16 weeks. The method behind the library was 5' RACE. TCRdb records NextSeq 500 as the sequencer. In the TCR library protocol, unique molecular identifiers were attached to individual cDNA molecules to correct for PCR bias and sequencing error. Both TCR alpha and beta chains were sequenced, and tight co-correlation was observed between alpha and beta sequence abundances in each sample. The source study handled its data this way. V gene, J gene and CDR3 annotation of TCR sequences was performed with Decombinator V4. TCRs were defined as expanded if a significant change between any two time points was detected under a Poisson model with p below 0.0001. TCR abundances were normalised to the total number of TCRs sequenced per sample and expressed as counts per million. TRAV1-2 paired with TRAJ12, TRAJ20 or TRAJ33 defined MAIT TCRs, while TRAV10 paired with TRAJ18 defined iNKT TCRs. VDJdb, accessed 1 November 2021, was searched for CMV, EBV and SARS-CoV-2 annotated TCRs, with TCRs annotated for multiple antigens excluded. TCRdb trimmed public reads at Q25 via fastp, called clones via MiXCR and kept in-frame beta chains. Every entry covers one CDR3 protein and lists the most common genes and DNA from its rows. These V and J calls are TCRdb output, not the study's own analysis. This sample gives around 46,000 distinct CDR3 sequences in total; around 5.6% of them show up just once. The top ten constitute approximately 4.1% of the sample.

A few counts support this clonotype. Its antigen has not been determined. Base qualities are not recorded, but no much larger clone differs from it by a single base. The source of this sequence is an adult who was a healthcare worker with PCR-confirmed SARS-CoV-2 infection or an uninfected control (not recorded which). This chain is built from TRBV5-1 and TRBJ2-7; the D assignment is uncertain and may be TRBD1 or TRBD2, with 6 bases supporting each. Specimen: whole blood. The sequenced DNA: TGCGCCAGCAGCTCGGTGGGGGGCCGAAGTACCCCCTACGAGCAGTACTTC. This translates into CASSSVGGRSTPYEQYF. The CDR3 plus the reference TRBV5-1 and TRBJ2-7 genes for the other parts give the full variable domain: KAGVTQTPRYLIKTRGQQVTLSCSPISGHRSVSWYQQTPGQGLQFLFEYFSETQRNKGNFPGRFSGRQFSNSRSEMNVSTLELGDSALYLCASSSVGGRSTPYEQYFGPGTRLTVT.